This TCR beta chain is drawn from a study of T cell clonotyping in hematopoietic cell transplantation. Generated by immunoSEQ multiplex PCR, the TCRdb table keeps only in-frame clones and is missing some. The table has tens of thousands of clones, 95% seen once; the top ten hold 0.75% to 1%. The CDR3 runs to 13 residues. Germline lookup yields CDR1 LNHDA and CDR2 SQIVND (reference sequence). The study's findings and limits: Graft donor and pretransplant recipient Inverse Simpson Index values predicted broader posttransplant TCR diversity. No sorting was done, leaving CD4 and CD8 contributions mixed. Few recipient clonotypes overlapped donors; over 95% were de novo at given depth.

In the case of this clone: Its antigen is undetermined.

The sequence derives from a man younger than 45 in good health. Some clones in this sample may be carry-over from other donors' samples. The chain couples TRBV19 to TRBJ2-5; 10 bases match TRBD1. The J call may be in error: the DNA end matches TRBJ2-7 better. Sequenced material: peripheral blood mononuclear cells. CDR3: CATQGQGLREQYF. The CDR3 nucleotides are TGTGCCACCCAGGGACAGGGGCTACGCGAGCAGTACTTC.